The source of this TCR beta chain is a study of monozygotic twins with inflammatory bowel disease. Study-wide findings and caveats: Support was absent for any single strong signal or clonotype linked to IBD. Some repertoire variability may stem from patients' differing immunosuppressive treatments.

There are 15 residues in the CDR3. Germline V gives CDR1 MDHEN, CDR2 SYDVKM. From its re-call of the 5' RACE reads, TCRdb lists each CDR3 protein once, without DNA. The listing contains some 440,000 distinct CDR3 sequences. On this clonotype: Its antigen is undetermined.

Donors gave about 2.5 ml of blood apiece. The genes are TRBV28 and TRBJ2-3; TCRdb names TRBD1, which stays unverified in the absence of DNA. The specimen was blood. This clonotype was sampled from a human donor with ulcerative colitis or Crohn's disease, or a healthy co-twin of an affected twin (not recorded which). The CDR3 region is CASSFRQGLGDTQYF.